This paragraph reports one T cell receptor beta chain. The CDR3 has 13 amino acids. The junction had 6 bases not matched to a gene; V was cut back by 8 bases and J by 9 bases. Per the germline V gene, CDR1 is LNHNV and CDR2 is YYDKDF (reference sequence). The data derive from a study of blood T cell repertoires in COVID-19. Assay: immunoSEQ multiplex PCR; the TCRdb copy retains only in-frame clones and omits some. The sample contains fewer than 200,000 clones, 85% of which appear only once. Specimen: peripheral blood. This TCR was sampled from a woman in her sixties with COVID-19, enrolled during active disease. The chain combines TRBV15 with TRBJ1-6, with TRBD1 identical over 8 bases. The CDR3 sequence: CATQGQGSSPLHF. In DNA form, the CDR3 reads TGTGCCACCCAAGGACAGGGATCTTCACCCCTCCACTTT.